These 9 T cell receptor beta chains share one sample of origin, sequenced in a study of regulatory T cells in long-lasting Graves disease. Time point here: persistent/refractory GD, antithyroid drugs over 5 years with positive TRAb. From RNA extracted from PBMCs, the TCR library was made. Construction of TCR beta libraries relied on iRepertoire HTBI primers and on Arm-PCR targeting CDR3 regions. TCRdb re-called the multiplex PCR reads with MiXCR, one entry per CDR3 protein. The repertoire holds roughly 400,000 distinct CDR3 sequences, roughly 21% seen once, with 14% in the top ten. Material: peripheral blood mononuclear cells (PBMCs), obtained when the disease was refractory, from a patient treated with antithyroid drugs. The receptors originated from a female donor with Graves disease.

There are many counts of this clonotype. The chain employs TRBV5-1 and TRBJ1-1; 8 nucleotides match TRBD1. The germline V gene has CDR1 SGHRS and CDR2 YFSETQ. The V and J ends lost 4 bases and 8 bases, in that order; junction bases with no gene match: 7. The CDR3 is made up of 13 amino acids. CDR3 DNA: TGCGCCAGCAGCGGACGGACAGGGTCCGAAGCTTTCTTT. Translation gives CASSGRTGSEAFF.

This clonotype has a single count. V usage is TRBV19 and J usage is TRBJ2-1; D remains unclear. Germline assignment: CDR1 LNHDA and CDR2 SQIVND (reference sequence). The CDR3 has 15 residues. The V and J ends lost 5 bases and 8 bases respectively, with 19 bases between them. Here the CDR3 reads CASSPFRAGSDEQFF. In nucleotides, the CDR3 is TGTGCCAGTAGTCCTTTTCGGGCCGGATCCGATGAGCAGTTCTTC.

This chain connects TRBV7-9 to TRBJ2-6; D tentatively reads TRBD1 or TRBD2 (5 bases each). Germline lookup yields CDR1 SEHNR and CDR2 FQNEAQ (reference sequence). The ends were cut back, 7 bases at V and 0 bases at J, with 19 bases in the middle. CDR3 length equals 18 residues. The CDR3 reads CASNRRPGRFSGANVLTF. In DNA form, the CDR3 reads TGTGCCAGCAACCGTCGCCCGGGGCGGTTCTCTGGGGCCAACGTCCTGACTTTC.

This clonotype was detected only a few times. The chain links TRBV30 to TRBJ1-1; no reliable D call. Trimming pared 0 bases from V and 7 bases from J, leaving 12 bases between. The CDR3 runs 13 residues. Germline loops: CDR1 GTSNPN, CDR2 SVGIG (reference sequence). The CDR3 protein is CAWSVWNTGEAFF. The CDR3 DNA sequence: TGTGCCTGGAGTGTATGGAATACCGGTGAAGCTTTCTTT.

This clonotype was counted at least ten times. The chain links TRBV28 to TRBJ2-7; 8 positions match TRBD2. The V gene's germline CDR1 is MDHEN and CDR2 SYDVKM. Trimming cost V 5 bases and J 2 bases; bases outside gene matches: 8. The CDR3 is made up of 15 amino acids. CDR3 DNA sequence: TGTGCCAGCAGTCCACGGTCGGGAGGGGCCTACGAGCAGTACTTC. This translates into CASSPRSGGAYEQYF.

This clonotype was seen a handful of times. V gene TRBV20-1 combines with J gene TRBJ2-7, with 9 bases lining up with TRBD1. Per germline, CDR1 DFQATT and CDR2 SNEGSKA (reference sequence). The CDR3 runs 14 residues. With 3 bases clipped from V and 0 bases from J, the junction kept 3 bases outside the gene matches. The CDR3 reads CSARGTGLSYEQYF. The CDR3 DNA reads TGCAGTGCTAGGGGGACAGGGCTCTCCTACGAGCAGTACTTC.

This clonotype has a handful of counts. The rearrangement joins TRBV5-4 to TRBJ1-4; 9 positions agree with TRBD1. The trim removed 4 bases at V and 7 bases at J, leaving 14 bases unmatched. The CDR3 is made up of 17 amino acids. Germline V gene data show CDR1 as SGHNT and CDR2 as YYREEE (reference sequence). Here the CDR3 DNA reads TGTGCCAGCAGCGCCGGGACAGGGATGGGGGGGGGTGAAAAACTGTTTTTT. Encoded protein: CASSAGTGMGGGEKLFF.

V gene TRBV28 combines with J gene TRBJ2-7, with 8 bases identical to TRBD1. This CDR3 spans 15 amino acids. J gave up 2 bases and V 4 bases, and 7 bases lay outside the gene matches. Germline V gives CDR1 MDHEN, CDR2 SYDVKM. Written as DNA, the CDR3 is TGTGCCAGCAGTTCCCCGGACAGGGCACCCTACGAGCAGTACTTC. Protein product: CASSSPDRAPYEQYF.

The chain employs TRBV2 and TRBJ2-3; the D is unclear. This CDR3 is 14 amino acids long. Deletions cut 0 bases from V and 5 bases from J, with 9 bases between. Germline assignment: CDR1 SNHLY and CDR2 FYNNEI. CDR3 sequence (DNA): TGTGCCAGCAGTGAAGCCCCTAGTCAAGATACGCAGTATTTT. It codes for CASSEAPSQDTQYF.